The clone carrying this T cell receptor beta chain appeared a few times. Antigen specificity is unknown. Next came a second PCR, run for 7 to 11 cycles, which used a sample-barcoded 5' primer along with a J-beta primer mix. Template switching added a 12-random-nucleotide identifier to every cDNA molecule. Using its own MiXCR run on the 5' RACE reads, TCRdb lists one record per CDR3 protein. The data show some 690,000 distinct CDR3 sequences, approximately 21% seen once. These data originate in a study of blood T cells in healthy people across ages. Each of the donors had ten milliliters of peripheral blood drawn into EDTA-treated Vacutainer tubes. Broader study findings: It was held that diversity estimates obtained from one million T cells represented underestimates.

Looked up from germline, CDR1 is MNHEY and CDR2 is SMNVEV (reference sequence). The CDR3 has 18 residues. V gave up 6 bases and J gave up 0 bases; unmatched junction bases: 5. The J gene is TRBJ2-1, the V gene TRBV27; TRBD2 agrees at 16 bases. The sequence was obtained from a man aged 70 or older in good health. Sequenced material: blood. The CDR3 DNA reads TGTGCCAGCAGCCCGGGACTAGCGGGGGGGCCCTCCTACAATGAGCAGTTCTTC. As protein: CASSPGLAGGPSYNEQFF.